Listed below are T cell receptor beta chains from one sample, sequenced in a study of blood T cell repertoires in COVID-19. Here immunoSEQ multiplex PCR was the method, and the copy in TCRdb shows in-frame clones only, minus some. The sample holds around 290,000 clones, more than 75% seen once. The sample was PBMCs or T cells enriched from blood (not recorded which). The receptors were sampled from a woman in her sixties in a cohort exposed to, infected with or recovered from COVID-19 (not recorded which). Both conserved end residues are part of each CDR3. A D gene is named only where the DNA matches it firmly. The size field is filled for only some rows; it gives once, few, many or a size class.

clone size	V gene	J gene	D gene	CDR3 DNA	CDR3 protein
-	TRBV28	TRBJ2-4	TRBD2	TGTGCCATCCGGGGAGGGAATCAGGAGTACTTC	CAIRGGNQEYF
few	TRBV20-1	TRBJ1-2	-	TGCAGTGCTAGGCAGGGTGGCTACACCTTC	CSARQGGYTF
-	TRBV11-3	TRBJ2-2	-	TGTGCCAGCAGCTTTCGGGGGAAGCCGAACACCGGGGAGCTGTTTTTT	CASSFRGKPNTGELFF
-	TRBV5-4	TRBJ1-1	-	TGTGCCAGCAGCTTAGACATCCAGAACACTGAAGCTTTCTTT	CASSLDIQNTEAFF
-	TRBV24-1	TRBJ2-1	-	TGTGCCACCAGTGATTTTATGGCAAATGAGCAGTTCTTC	CATSDFMANEQFF
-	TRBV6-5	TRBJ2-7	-	TGTGCCAGCACTAAGGACTACACGAAAACCTACGAGCAGTACTTC	CASTKDYTKTYEQYF
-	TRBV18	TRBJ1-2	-	TGTGCCAGCTCACCAAAGGGACAACCTAACTATGGCTACACCTTC	CASSPKGQPNYGYTF
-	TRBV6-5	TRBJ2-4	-	TGTGCCAGCAGTTTACGAATTGAGAGGGCCAAAAACATTCAGTACTTC	CASSLRIERAKNIQYF
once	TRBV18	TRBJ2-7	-	TGTGCCAGCTCACCACGTCGGGTGTACGAGCAGTACTTC	CASSPRRVYEQYF
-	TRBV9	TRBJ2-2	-	TGTGCCAGCAGCGCCCAGACAGACACCGGGGAGCTGTTTTTT	CASSAQTDTGELFF
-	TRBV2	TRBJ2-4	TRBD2	TGTGCCAGCAGTGTCGCTAGCGGGGACAAAAACATTCAGTACTTC	CASSVASGDKNIQYF
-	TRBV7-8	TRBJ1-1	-	TGTGCCAGCAACCCCTTGCAGACTACAGCTTTCTTT	CASNPLQTTAFF
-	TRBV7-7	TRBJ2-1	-	TGTGCTAGCAGCCCAGACCCAGGGTATGAGCAGTTCTTC	CASSPDPGYEQFF
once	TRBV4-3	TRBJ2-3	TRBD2	TGCGCCAGCAGCCAAGGACTAGCGGGAGGCCGCCGCACAGATACGCAGTATTTT	CASSQGLAGGRRTDTQYF
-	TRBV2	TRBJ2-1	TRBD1	TGTGCCAGGCACGGACAGGGCTCCGGTGAGCAGTTCTTC	CARHGQGSGEQFF
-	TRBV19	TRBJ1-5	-	TGTGCCAGCAACTGGGCAGGGCTGAGCAATCAGCCCCAGCATTTT	CASNWAGLSNQPQHF
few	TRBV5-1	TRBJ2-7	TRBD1	TGCGCCAGCAGCTTGGAGTATGGACAGGGGTTGAACGAGCAGTACTTC	CASSLEYGQGLNEQYF
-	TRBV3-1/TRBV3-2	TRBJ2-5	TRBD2	TGTGCCAGCAGCCAAGAAAAACCGGGACTAGCGATCCAGTACTTC	CASSQEKPGLAIQYF
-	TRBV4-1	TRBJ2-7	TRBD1	TGCGCCAGCAGCCAAGATGGGGACAGGGGGGCCTACGAGCAGTACTTC	CASSQDGDRGAYEQYF
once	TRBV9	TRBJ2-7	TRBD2	TGTGCCAGCAGCGTAGGGGGACTAGCTACCTACGAGCAGTACTTC	CASSVGGLATYEQYF
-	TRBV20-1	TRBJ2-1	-	TGCAGTGCTATGAGGGAGAATGAGCAGTTCTTC	CSAMRENEQFF
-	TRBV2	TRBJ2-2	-	TGTGCCAGCAGTGAAGGGGCCCCGCTTTCGAACACCGGGGAGCTGTTTTTT	CASSEGAPLSNTGELFF
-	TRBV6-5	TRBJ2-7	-	TGTGCCAGCAGTTACTCGAGCAACTACGAGCAGTACTTC	CASSYSSNYEQYF
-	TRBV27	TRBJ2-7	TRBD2	TGTGCCAGCAGTTTGACCTTCCTAGCGGGAGTGTACGAGCAGTACTTC	CASSLTFLAGVYEQYF
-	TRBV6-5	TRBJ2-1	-	TGTGCCAGCCTTTGGCGGGACGGATACTACAATGAGCAGTTCTTC	CASLWRDGYYNEQFF
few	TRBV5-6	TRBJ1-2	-	TGTGCCAGCAGCTTGACCGGGACTAACTATGGCTACACCTTC	CASSLTGTNYGYTF
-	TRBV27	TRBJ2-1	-	TGTGCCAGCAGTCCTACTAGCTTAGGCTACAATGAGCAGTTCTTC	CASSPTSLGYNEQFF
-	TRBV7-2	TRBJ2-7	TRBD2	TGTGCCAGCAGCTTAGCGCGGCCAGCGGGAGGGTACGAGCAGTACTTC	CASSLARPAGGYEQYF
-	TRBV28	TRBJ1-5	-	TGTGCCAGCAGTTTAGGCAGTGGGGACACCGTGAATCAGCCCCAGCATTTT	CASSLGSGDTVNQPQHF
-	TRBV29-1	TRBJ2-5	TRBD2	TGCAGCGTTGAACCGACTAGCGTCCAAGAGACCCAGTACTTC	CSVEPTSVQETQYF
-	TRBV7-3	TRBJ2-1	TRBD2	TGTGCCAGCAGCCCTGCGGGAGGACCTTACAATGAGCAGTTCTTC	CASSPAGGPYNEQFF
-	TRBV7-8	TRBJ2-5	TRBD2	TGTGCCAGCAGCTTGGTACTAGCGGCGGGGACCCAGTACTTC	CASSLVLAAGTQYF
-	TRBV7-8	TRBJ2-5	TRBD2	TGTGCCAGCAAGCGGGGGTACCAAGAGACCCAGTACTTC	CASKRGYQETQYF
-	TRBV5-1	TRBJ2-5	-	TGCGCCAGCAGCTTGCTAGAGACCCAGTACTTC	CASSLLETQYF
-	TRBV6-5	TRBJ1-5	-	TGTGCCAGCAGATCTTACAGGGGCAATCAGCCCCAGCATTTT	CASRSYRGNQPQHF
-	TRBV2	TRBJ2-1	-	TGTGCCAGCTCCGTCGGGAGACTTTCCTACAATGAGCAGTTCTTC	CASSVGRLSYNEQFF
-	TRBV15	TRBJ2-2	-	TGTGCCACCAGCAGAGATCCCTCCGCAGGGGGGATCACCGGGGAGCTGTTTTTT	CATSRDPSAGGITGELFF
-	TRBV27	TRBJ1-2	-	TGTGCCAGCAGTAAAAACGCGGATAACTATGGCTACACCTTC	CASSKNADNYGYTF
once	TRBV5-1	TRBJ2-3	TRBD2	TGCGCCAGCAGCCCTCAGGGCGGGAGGAACACAGATACGCAGTATTTT	CASSPQGGRNTDTQYF
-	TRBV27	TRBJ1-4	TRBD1	TGTGCCAGCAGCCGACAGGGGGCGCGTGAAAAACTGTTTTTT	CASSRQGAREKLFF
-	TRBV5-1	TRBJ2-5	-	TGCGCCAGCAGCCTCCAAGAGACCCAGTACTTC	CASSLQETQYF
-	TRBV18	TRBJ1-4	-	TGTGCCAGCTCAGCGCAGGATAATGAAAAACTGTTTTTT	CASSAQDNEKLFF
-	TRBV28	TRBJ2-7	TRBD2	TGTGCCAGCAGCGGGAGGGCCCACGAGCAGTACTTC	CASSGRAHEQYF
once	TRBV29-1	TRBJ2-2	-	TGCAGCGCTGTTGAGGACTATAACACCGGGGAGCTGTTTTTT	CSAVEDYNTGELFF
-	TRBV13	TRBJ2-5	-	TGTGCCAGCAGCTCCTTAGGGGGAGATGAGACCCAGTACTTC	CASSSLGGDETQYF
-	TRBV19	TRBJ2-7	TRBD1	TGTGCCAGTAGCCGGACAGGGGGAGCCTACGAGCAGTACTTC	CASSRTGGAYEQYF
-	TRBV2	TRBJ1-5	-	TGTGCCAGCAGAGGGGTGGGTGCGCGCAATCAGCCCCAGCATTTT	CASRGVGARNQPQHF
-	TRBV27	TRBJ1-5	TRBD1	TGTGCCAGCAGTCCCGACAGGGGGAACCAGCCCCAGCATTTT	CASSPDRGNQPQHF
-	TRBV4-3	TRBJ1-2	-	TGCGCCAGCAGCCAAGTTTACGGGGGTGGCTATGGCTACACCTTC	CASSQVYGGGYGYTF
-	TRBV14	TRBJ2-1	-	TGTGCCAGCAGCGCACGGAGTGAGCAGTTCTTC	CASSARSEQFF
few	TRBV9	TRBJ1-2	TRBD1	TGTGCCAGCAGCGTAGCAACAGGGGGGAAGTATGGCTACACCTTC	CASSVATGGKYGYTF
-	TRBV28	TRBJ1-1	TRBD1	TGTGCCAGCAGTTTTCCTTTGACAGGGGGAAACACTGAAGCTTTCTTT	CASSFPLTGGNTEAFF
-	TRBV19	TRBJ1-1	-	TGTGCCAGTAGTCGCGCAGGGTCTAACCCTGAAGCTTTCTTT	CASSRAGSNPEAFF
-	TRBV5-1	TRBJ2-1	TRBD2	TGCGCCAGCAGCGTTCTCCCTACTAGCGGGACCTACAATGAGCAGTTCTTC	CASSVLPTSGTYNEQFF